This TCR beta chain appears in the sequencing data of a study of naive and memory T cell subsets. Study-wide findings and caveats: A clonotype means one alpha or beta sequence, not an alpha/beta pair.

Worth noting for this clonotype: Antigen unknown.

Two oligonucleotides, mixed equimolar, formed the beta constant-region primer covering TRBC1 and TRBC2. Ligated cDNA was amplified by four rounds of PCR with nested alpha and beta constant-region primers and SP2. MiXCR, applied by TCRdb to the UMI-ligation and nested PCR reads, yields one record per CDR3 protein. Among around 130,000 distinct CDR3 sequences listed, 35% to 40% were seen once. The CDR3 runs to 14 residues. CDR1 and CDR2 from the germline V gene are SGHDT and YYEEEE. V was clipped by 4 bases and J by 3 bases, with 11 bases between them. V is TRBV5-6 and J is TRBJ1-5, with D tentatively TRBD1 (6 bases). Sequencing input: central memory CD4+ T cells from blood. The receptor comes from a human donor in good health. CDR3: CASSRRGSNQPQHF. The CDR3 coding sequence is TGTGCCAGCAGCCGGAGGGGGTCCAATCAGCCCCAGCATTTT.